This T cell receptor (beta chain) was obtained from a study of T-cell memory formation after mild COVID-19 (dated by TCRdb to the early 2020s). Background for the entire study: TCR sequence clusters from the two donors were largely donor specific. In a couple of donors, T-cell clones that expanded and contracted after mild COVID-19 were followed by sequencing TCRalpha and TCRbeta repertoires longitudinally. The cohort was made up of two young adult volunteers, one female and one male, who were previously healthy.

The run used an Illumina NovaSeq 6000. TCRalpha and TCRbeta cDNA libraries were constructed by 5'RACE with constant-segment primers, with sample barcodes and unique molecular identifiers being introduced. RNA was extracted from every sample with Trizol reagent. Libraries were amplified in two PCR steps, with a second sample barcode and Illumina TruSeq adapters added in the second step. The libraries were sequenced on an Illumina NovaSeq using 2 x 150 bp paired-end reads. The original pipeline was this. With migec v1.2.7, reads were demultiplexed and then collapsed into UMI-guided consensus sequences. Using mixcr v2.1.11, the UMI consensuses were aligned to TRA and TRB V and J templates and assembled into clonotypes. A clonotype was counted as expanded or contracted only if both edgeR and NoisET called the change significant, with noise models trained on biological replicates. edgeR calls used a false discovery rate-adjusted p below 0.01 and a log2 fold-change threshold of 1. As an exploratory analysis of dynamics, max-normalized trajectories of the 1000 most abundant clonotypes were examined with PCA combined with hierarchical clustering. Separately sequenced CD4+ and CD8+ repertoires were used to assign the CD4 or CD8 phenotype of responding clones. The raw public data were reprocessed by TCRdb itself: fastp quality trimming at Q25, MiXCR clonotype calling, in-frame beta chains only. CDR3 protein sequences are deduplicated, and each keeps its most common genes and DNA. The authors' filters were not applied to this entry. The sample includes about 340,000 distinct CDR3 sequences, with around 15% observed a single time. About 20% of the sample lies in the top ten.

The paper as a whole reports these results and caveats: SARS-CoV-2 specificity of the second-wave clones peaking on day 37 was not confirmed. Balanced CD4/CD8 phenotypes were observed for clones contracting from day 15 to 85, whereas a bias towards CD4+ was observed for a second wave of clones expanding from day 15 to 37. Contracting CD4+ clones appeared mostly in the CM and EM memory subsets, whereas CD8+ clones were enriched in EMRA. Only a couple of mild cases were covered in the study, and larger cohorts including severe cases with pre-infection samples were considered necessary. Some responding clones were found in pre-infection memory, which suggests that pre-existing cross-reactive memory T cells took part in the SARS-CoV-2 response.

Note on this clonotype: The antigen this receptor binds is unknown. Nothing much larger sits one base from this clone, and base qualities are not available.

V sheds 5 bases and J sheds 3 bases, leaving 16 bases between their ends. The germline V gene sets CDR1 to SGHTA and CDR2 to FQGNSA. The cysteine opens and the phenylalanine closes a CDR3 of 15 amino acids. Only the CDR3 part of the read is kept: 45 bases, read in frame from the first base. PBMCs were isolated by Ficoll-Paque density gradient centrifugation. This clonotype originated in a man between 18 and 35 years old who had mild COVID-19 (a few samples of this study predate the infection). The sample titles of this study are shuffled in the database, so cell type and time point are left out; the donor was told from shared clones. Sequenced sample: PBMCs or a T cell subset sorted from them (not recorded which). Here the chain combines TRBV7-2 and TRBJ1-1; TRBD1 is a possible D gene, resting on 5 matching bases. The bases read TGTGCCAGCAGCCGCGTCGGCAGGGCGCACACTGAAGCTTTCTTT. It translates as CASSRVGRAHTEAFF.